Listed here is a single T cell receptor beta chain. The data belong to a study of blood T cell repertoires in COVID-19. The protocol was immunoSEQ multiplex PCR, while the TCRdb copy is restricted to in-frame clones and leaves out a portion. The sample has fewer than 450,000 clones; 91% are singletons. The sequence came from a woman between 18 and 29 years old who had recovered from COVID-19. Sample: peripheral blood.

The CDR3 DNA is TGTGCCAGCAGCAAGAGGCTAGCGGGCAGCACAGATACGCAGTATTTT. Amino acid sequence: CASSKRLAGSTDTQYF. The J gene is TRBJ2-3, the V gene TRBV5-4, with 8 positions matching TRBD2. This CDR3 contains 16 residues. Trimming cost V 4 bases and J 0 bases; bases outside gene matches: 7. Germline CDR1 SGHNT, CDR2 YYREEE (reference sequence).